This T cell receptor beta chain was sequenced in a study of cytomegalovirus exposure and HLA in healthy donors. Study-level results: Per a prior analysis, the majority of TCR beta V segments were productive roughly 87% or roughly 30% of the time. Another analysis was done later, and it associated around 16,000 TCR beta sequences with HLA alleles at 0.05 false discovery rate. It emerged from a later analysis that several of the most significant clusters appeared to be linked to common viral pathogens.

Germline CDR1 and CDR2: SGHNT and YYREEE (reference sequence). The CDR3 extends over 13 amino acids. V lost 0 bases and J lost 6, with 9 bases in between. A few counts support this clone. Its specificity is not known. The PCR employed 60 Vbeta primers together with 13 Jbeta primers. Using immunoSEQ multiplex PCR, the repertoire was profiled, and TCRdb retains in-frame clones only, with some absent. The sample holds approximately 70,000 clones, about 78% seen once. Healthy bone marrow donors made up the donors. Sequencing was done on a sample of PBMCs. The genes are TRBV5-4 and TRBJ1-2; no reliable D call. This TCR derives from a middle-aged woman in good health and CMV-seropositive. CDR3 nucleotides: TGTGCCAGCAGCTTGGTCCAGGTCGATGGCTACACCTTC. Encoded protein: CASSLVQVDGYTF.